One sample yielded the 22 T cell receptor beta chains listed below, sequenced in a study of T cells in Graves' hyperthyroidism and ophthalmopathy. RNA transcripts yielded amplified TCR beta CDR3 regions. RT-PCR in the first round (using the HTBI primer set) targeted the TCR CDR3. TCRdb re-derived calls from the multiplex PCR reads in MiXCR, one entry per CDR3 protein. The profile shows about 540,000 distinct CDR3 sequences, roughly 46% of them singletons. Sequenced input: peripheral blood or thyroid tissue (not recorded which). The receptors were sampled from a woman between 18 and 29 years old with Graves' hyperthyroidism.

The genes are TRBV29-1 and TRBJ1-5, with TRBD1 matching 8 bases. Germline trimming cut 8 bases from V and 7 bases from J; bases unmatched to any gene: 7. Germline V lookup: CDR1 SQVTM, CDR2 ANQGSEA. The CDR3 has 12 residues. CDR3 amino acids: CSQGQGEQPQHF. The CDR3 nucleotides are TGCAGCCAAGGACAGGGCGAGCAGCCCCAGCATTTT.

This rearrangement joins TRBV12-3 or TRBV12-4 to TRBJ2-6; 11 bases match TRBD2. The CDR3 is 15 residues long. J gave up 11 bases and V 2 bases, and 5 bases lay outside the gene matches. The CDR3 protein is CASSLRLAGGYVLTF. For the CDR3, the DNA is TGTGCCAGCAGTTTAAGGCTAGCGGGGGGCTACGTCCTGACTTTC.

This clonotype was observed a few times. This chain joins TRBV11-3 and TRBJ2-7; D remains unclear. The CDR3 loop spans 14 amino acids. The V gene lost 3 bases and the J gene lost 7 bases, with 16 bases spanning the gap. Per the germline V gene, CDR1 is SGHNT and CDR2 is YENEEA. In nucleotides, the CDR3 is TGTGCCAGCAGCTTTCCCGTGGAGTCGAGGGAGCAGTACTTC. It specifies CASSFPVESREQYF.

This clonotype was detected only a few times. The J gene is TRBJ2-7, the V gene TRBV10-3, with D possibly called TRBD1 or TRBD2 (5 bases each). V was pared by 6 bases and J by 2 bases, with 14 bases between. Germline V CDR1 and CDR2: ENHRY, SYGVKD. The CDR3 has 14 amino acids. The chain's CDR3 is CAIRASGPTYEQYF. CDR3 nucleotide sequence: TGTGCCATCAGAGCCTCGGGGCCCACCTACGAGCAGTACTTC.

This clonotype was detected ten times or more. J is TRBJ2-2 and V is TRBV12-3 or TRBV12-4; tentative D call: TRBD1 (7 bases). The V gene lost 7 bases and the J gene lost 1 base, with 16 bases spanning the gap. The length of the CDR3 is 16 residues. The CDR3 loop is CASKVPQGGNTGELFF. The CDR3 DNA sequence: TGTGCCAGCAAGGTTCCCCAGGGGGGGAACACCGGGGAGCTGTTTTTT.

This clonotype was counted only a few times. DNA of the CDR3: TGTGCCAGCAGCTCGAGCCCTGAAGCTTTCTTT. As protein: CASSSSPEAFF. The chain has TRBV7-9 and TRBJ1-1; D not resolved. The CDR3 spans 11 residues. Germline assignment: CDR1 SEHNR and CDR2 FQNEAQ (reference sequence). V was clipped by 4 bases and J by 6 bases, with 6 bases between them.

There are many counts of this clonotype. The gene calls are TRBV15 and TRBJ2-7; the match to TRBD1 covers 11 bases. This CDR3 contains 16 residues. CDR1 is LNHNV, CDR2 YYDKDF, per germline (reference sequence). V was clipped by 5 bases and J by 3 bases; unmatched bases: 9. The CDR3 DNA follows: TGTGCCACCAGCCACCCGGGACAGGGGGTATACTACGAGCAGTACTTC. Translated, it gives CATSHPGQGVYYEQYF.

The V gene is TRBV29-1, the J gene TRBJ1-4; D not certain. Germline V gives CDR1 SQVTM, CDR2 ANQGSEA. V dropped 4 bases and J dropped 7 bases, with 13 bases sitting between them. The CDR3 has 13 residues. The CDR3 nucleotides are TGCAGCGTTGCCATGACCGAGGCTGAAAAACTGTTTTTT. Its protein product is CSVAMTEAEKLFF.

Ten or more counts support this clonotype. V and J are TRBV20-1 and TRBJ2-5, with TRBD2 matching over 10 bases. The CDR3 is 16 amino acids. The V segment lost 5 bases and the J segment 2 bases; nucleotides outside the gene matches: 11. In germline, CDR1 is DFQATT, CDR2 SNEGSKA (reference sequence). In DNA, the CDR3 is TGCAGTGCTCCCGATGGACTAGCGGAGACACAAGAGACCCAGTACTTC. This sequence encodes CSAPDGLAETQETQYF.

At least ten counts were recorded for this clonotype. The gene calls are TRBV2 and TRBJ2-5; 9 bases fit TRBD1. From germline, CDR1 is SNHLY and CDR2 FYNNEI. Trimming removed 6 bases from V and 4 bases from J; junction bases left unmatched: 3. This CDR3 is built from 13 residues. DNA for the CDR3: TGTGCCAGCAGCGTGGGACAGGGAGAGACCCAGTACTTC. This codes for CASSVGQGETQYF.

The chain joins TRBV18 to TRBJ1-2; D remains unclear. The CDR3 runs to 15 residues. Germline assignment: CDR1 KGHSH and CDR2 LQKENI. V lost 3 bases, J lost 2 bases, and 13 bases lay in between. The CDR3 loop is CASSPKRTENYGYTF. The DNA of the CDR3 is TGTGCCAGCTCACCTAAACGGACTGAGAACTATGGCTACACCTTC.

The chain joins TRBV6-5 to TRBJ2-3; possibly TRBD1 for D (6 bases). Trimming shortened V by 6 bases and J by 5 bases, and 9 bases separated the two germline ends. In germline, CDR1 is MNHEY, CDR2 SVGAGI. This CDR3 is 12 amino acids long. In DNA, the CDR3 is TGTGCCAGCAGAAGGACAGAAGATACGCAGTATTTT. It specifies CASRRTEDTQYF.

The sample holds a few counts of this clonotype. The V call is TRBV3-1, the J call TRBJ2-7, with D tentatively TRBD1 (6 bases). CDR1 is LGHDT, CDR2 YNNKEL, per germline (reference sequence). V shed 1 base and J shed 3 bases, with 13 bases lying between them. This CDR3 has 15 amino acids. The CDR3 loop reads CASSQVETGDYEQYF. The CDR3 DNA reads as TGTGCCAGCAGCCAAGTGGAGACAGGTGACTACGAGCAGTACTTC.

Ten or more counts support this clonotype. The chain links TRBV20-1 to TRBJ1-5; 9 nucleotides agree with TRBD1. Germline V CDR1 and CDR2: DFQATT, SNEGSKA (reference sequence). The length of the CDR3 is 17 residues. Trimming removed 0 bases from V and 0 bases from J; junction bases left unmatched: 6. CDR3 residues: CSAREGGQGDSNQPQHF. CDR3 coding DNA: TGCAGTGCTAGAGAAGGGGGACAGGGCGATAGCAATCAGCCCCAGCATTTT.

The chain is built from TRBV19 and TRBJ2-2, with 16 bases aligning to TRBD2. The CDR3 is 19 amino acids. Germline V gene data show CDR1 as LNHDA and CDR2 as SQIVND (reference sequence). V was clipped by 3 bases and J by 4 bases; unmatched bases: 8. DNA of the CDR3: TGTGCCAGTAGTATCGGGACTAGCGGGAGGGCAAGAGGCACCGGGGAGCTGTTTTTT. Encoded protein: CASSIGTSGRARGTGELFF.

This clonotype was seen repeatedly, ten times or more. The chain links TRBV12-3 or TRBV12-4 to TRBJ2-5, with 8 bases identical to TRBD1. CDR3 length: 15 residues. Germline trimming cut 4 bases from V and 2 bases from J; bases unmatched to any gene: 6. Here the CDR3 DNA reads TGTGCCAGCAGTTCACCGCGGGACAGGCAAGAGACCCAGTACTTC. It is translated as CASSSPRDRQETQYF.

The V gene is TRBV29-1, the J gene TRBJ1-1; 9 nucleotides match TRBD1. The CDR3 sequence is 13 residues long. Germline V gene lookup returns CDR1 SQVTM and CDR2 ANQGSEA. Trimming at V came to 8 bases and at J to 0 bases, leaving 4 bases not matched to a gene. The CDR3 loop is CSSWDRVNTEAFF. The DNA of the CDR3 is TGCAGCAGTTGGGACAGGGTGAACACTGAAGCTTTCTTT.

At least ten counts were recorded for this clonotype. The chain employs TRBV20-1 and TRBJ1-2; the match to TRBD1 covers 11 bases. The CDR3 contains 17 residues. Per germline, CDR1 DFQATT and CDR2 SNEGSKA (reference sequence). Losses at the gene ends were 2 bases for V and 2 bases for J; bases not matched to a gene: 10. CDR3: CSARSYRDRGANYGYTF. DNA for the CDR3: TGCAGTGCTAGATCCTACCGGGACAGGGGGGCGAACTATGGCTACACCTTC.

This clonotype was seen repeatedly, ten times or more. This chain uses TRBV2 with TRBJ1-2; 10 nucleotides agree with TRBD1. V dropped 9 bases and J dropped 8; count of bases not matched to a gene: 3. CDR1 SNHLY and CDR2 FYNNEI come from the germline V gene. This CDR3 contains 11 residues. The CDR3 protein is CARGTGAGYTF. Written as DNA, the CDR3 is TGTGCCAGAGGGACAGGGGCCGGCTACACCTTC.

This clonotype was seen ten or more times. CDR3 sequence (DNA): TGCGCCAGCAGCTTGGAGTCCTTTTCCCCGGTGGTCGGGGAGCTGTTTTTT. Its protein product is CASSLESFSPVVGELFF. V usage is TRBV5-1 and J usage is TRBJ2-2; D is ambiguous. The V end was cut by 0 bases, the J end by 7 bases, with 19 bases between. The CDR3 covers 17 residues. The germline CDR1 and CDR2 sequences are SGHRS and YFSETQ. The whole variable domain, remainder taken from reference TRBV5-1 and TRBJ2-2, is KAGVTQTPRYLIKTRGQQVTLSCSPISGHRSVSWYQQTPGQGLQFLFEYFSETQRNKGNFPGRFSGRQFSNSRSEMNVSTLELGDSALYLCASSLESFSPVVGELFFGEGSRLTVL.

Only one count was recorded for this clonotype. The rearrangement uses TRBV7-2 and TRBJ2-5, with 9 nucleotides matching TRBD1. CDR1 SGHTA and CDR2 FQGNSA come from the germline V gene. This CDR3 region has 16 residues. V shed 1 base, J shed 4 bases, and the junction held 7 bases outside the gene matches. The CDR3 bases are TGTGCCAGCAGCTTAGGGACAGGGGCTCCCCGAGAGACCCAGTACTTC. Its translation is CASSLGTGAPRETQYF.

A word on this clonotype: Being one base from a much bigger clone, this may be a read error. J is TRBJ2-7 and V is TRBV29-1; D remains ambiguous. The CDR3 is 10 residues long. With 8 bases removed from V and 5 bases from J, the gap between germline ends came to 10 bases. The germline gives CDR1 SQVTM, CDR2 ANQGSEA. The CDR3 region has the DNA TGCAGCTTCGACCAGAACGAGCAGTACTTC. Its translation is CSFDQNEQYF.